A single sample gave rise to the 14 T cell receptor beta chains below, sequenced in a study of T-cell reconstitution after alpha-beta-depleted transplantation in children. Unique molecular identifiers were incorporated when the TCRbeta library was constructed. One entry per CDR3 protein, called by TCRdb with MiXCR from the PCR reads. Of approximately 230,000 distinct CDR3 sequences listed, 20% to 30% were seen once; the top ten hold about 4.8%. The sample consisted of PBMCs, mostly from graft donor cells, taken 360 days after TCRalphabeta/CD19-depleted stem cell transplant. These receptor sequences come from a female patient aged 2-10 years who had a stem cell transplant for congenital amegakaryocytic thrombocytopenia, so the T cells may come from the graft donor.

This clonotype was seen repeatedly, ten times or more. The chain couples TRBV9 to TRBJ2-2, with 8 bases matching TRBD1. The CDR3 is 14 residues long. Trimming at V came to 4 bases and at J to 7 bases, leaving 6 bases not matched to a gene. CDR1 and CDR2 (germline): SGDLS, YYNGEE. The CDR3 DNA reads TGTGCCAGCAGCCCGGGACAGGTGGGCGGGGAGCTGTTTTTT. Its translation: CASSPGQVGGELFF. Combining the CDR3 with reference TRBV9 and TRBJ2-2 gives the whole variable domain DSGVTQTPKHLITATGQRVTLRCSPRSGDLSVYWYQQSLDQGLQFLIQYYNGEERAKGNILERFSAQQFPDLHSELNLSSLELGDSALYFCASSPGQVGGELFFGEGSRLTVL.

This clonotype was counted between two and nine times. V and J are TRBV24-1 and TRBJ2-7; tentatively, D is TRBD1 or TRBD2 (6 bases each). The V gene lost 2 bases and the J gene lost 5 bases, with 9 bases spanning the gap. The CDR3 extends over 13 amino acids. Looked up from germline, CDR1 is KGHDR and CDR2 is SFDVKD. Here the CDR3 DNA reads TGTGCCACCAGTGATTCGGGGGCCGACGAGCAGTACTTC. This translates into CATSDSGADEQYF.

This chain connects TRBV5-1 to TRBJ2-5; TRBD2 matches 11 bases. Germline CDR1 SGHRS, CDR2 YFSETQ. This CDR3 contains 16 residues. The J segment lost 4 bases and the V segment lost 1 base, leaving 6 bases of the junction unmatched. The CDR3 sequence is CASSLSLAGGGETQYF. CDR3 DNA sequence: TGCGCCAGCAGCTTGAGCCTAGCGGGAGGTGGAGAGACCCAGTACTTC.

The CDR3 region has the DNA TGTGCCAGCAGCTTGGCGACTAGCGGGAGACGGGAGCAGTTCTTC. Encoded protein: CASSLATSGRREQFF. The chain has TRBV5-5 and TRBJ2-1; TRBD2 matches at 12 bases. This CDR3 comprises 15 residues. Trimming at V came to 0 bases and at J to 10 bases, leaving 5 bases not matched to a gene. The germline V gene encodes CDR1 SGHKS and CDR2 YYEKEE (reference sequence).

In its sample, this clonotype was seen a few times. V is TRBV7-2 and J is TRBJ2-5; D is uncertain. Trimming left V 7 bases short and J 4 bases short, with 22 bases between. Looked up from germline, CDR1 is SGHTA and CDR2 is FQGNSA. The CDR3 has 16 residues. CDR3 DNA: TGTGCCAGCATCCCAAGTGTCGGGTTGACGAGAGAGACCCAGTACTTC. Encoded protein: CASIPSVGLTRETQYF.

This clonotype showed up just a few times. The chain combines TRBV20-1 with TRBJ2-7, with unresolved D. V lost 5 bases and J lost 1, with 6 bases in between. The CDR3 runs 11 residues. Per germline, CDR1 DFQATT and CDR2 SNEGSKA (reference sequence). The CDR3 bases are TGCAGTGCTCCTACATCCTACGAGCAGTACTTC. Amino acid sequence: CSAPTSYEQYF.

V usage is TRBV20-1 and J usage is TRBJ2-3, with unresolved D. V was clipped by 5 bases and J by 2 bases, with 17 bases between them. The CDR3 totals 15 residues. Germline V gives CDR1 DFQATT, CDR2 SNEGSKA (reference sequence). The CDR3 is CSAQIDGQITDTQYF. The CDR3 DNA follows: TGCAGTGCTCAAATAGACGGTCAAATCACAGATACGCAGTATTTT.

At least ten counts were recorded for this clonotype. The chain is built from TRBV2 and TRBJ2-5; D is perhaps TRBD1 (6 bases). CDR1 SNHLY and CDR2 FYNNEI come from the germline V gene. The CDR3 has 12 amino acids. Trimming pared 6 bases from V and 4 bases from J, leaving 9 bases between. The CDR3 reads CASSRGRETQYF. The CDR3 coding sequence is TGTGCCAGCAGCAGGGGTCGAGAGACCCAGTACTTC.

This clonotype was detected many times. This chain uses TRBV4-3 with TRBJ2-3; D may be TRBD1 or TRBD2 (6 bases each). This CDR3 has 16 amino acids. The germline V gene encodes CDR1 LGHNA and CDR2 YSLEER. Between the trimmed V and J ends, which lost 1 base and 4 bases, there was a span of 15 bases. The CDR3 DNA is TGCGCCAGCAGCCAAGCTTACAGGGAGGTGGCAGATACGCAGTATTTT. Its protein product is CASSQAYREVADTQYF.

V usage is TRBV18 and J usage is TRBJ2-7, with D unclear. This CDR3 has 13 amino acids. V lost 3 bases and J 5 bases, leaving 11 bases between the germline ends. CDR1 is KGHSH and CDR2 is LQKENI in the germline V gene. For the CDR3, the DNA is TGTGCCAGCTCACCGCTCGAAACCCACGAGCAGTACTTC. Its translation: CASSPLETHEQYF.

This clonotype was counted only a few times. The genes are TRBV4-1 and TRBJ2-1, with D hard to call. Trimming removed 0 bases from V and 5 bases from J, with 14 bases in between. The CDR3 length is 16 residues. CDR1 and CDR2 from the germline V gene are MGHRA and YSYEKL. The CDR3 here is CASSQDGSHTDNEQFF. CDR3 in DNA: TGCGCCAGCAGCCAAGATGGCTCTCATACCGACAATGAGCAGTTCTTC.

This clonotype was detected ten times or more. The rearrangement uses TRBV29-1 and TRBJ2-1; 7 nucleotides agree with TRBD1. The CDR3 has 13 amino acids. Germline lookup yields CDR1 SQVTM and CDR2 ANQGSEA. The J segment lost 2 bases and the V segment lost 4 bases, leaving 2 bases of the junction unmatched. CDR3 in amino acids: CSVGDSPYNEQFF. The CDR3 coding sequence is TGCAGCGTTGGGGACAGCCCCTACAATGAGCAGTTCTTC.

This clonotype was seen repeatedly, ten times or more. The J gene is TRBJ2-7, the V gene TRBV20-1; D is unresolved. V lost 3 bases to trimming and J lost 6 bases, with 21 bases between them. The CDR3 is made up of 15 amino acids. Germline lookup yields CDR1 DFQATT and CDR2 SNEGSKA (reference sequence). CDR3 nucleotide sequence: TGCAGTGCTAGCCCGGGTCTCTATAAATTGGGCGAGCAGTACTTC. This codes for CSASPGLYKLGEQYF.

This clonotype was detected only a few times. The chain carries TRBV27 and TRBJ2-4, with TRBD2 matching 9 bases. CDR1 and CDR2 from the germline V gene are MNHEY and SMNVEV (reference sequence). This CDR3 spans 16 amino acids. V lost 4 bases to trimming and J lost 4 bases; unmatched junction nucleotides: 8. This chain's CDR3 is CASSSPNSGGKNIQYF. The DNA of the CDR3 is TGTGCCAGCAGTTCACCGAATAGCGGGGGAAAAAACATTCAGTACTTC.